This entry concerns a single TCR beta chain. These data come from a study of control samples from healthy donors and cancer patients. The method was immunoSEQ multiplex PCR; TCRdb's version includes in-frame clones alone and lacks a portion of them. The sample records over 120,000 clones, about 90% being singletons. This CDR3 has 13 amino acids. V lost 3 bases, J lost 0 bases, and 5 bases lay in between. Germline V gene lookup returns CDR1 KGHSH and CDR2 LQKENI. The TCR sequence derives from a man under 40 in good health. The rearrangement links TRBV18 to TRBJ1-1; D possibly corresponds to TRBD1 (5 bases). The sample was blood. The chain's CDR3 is CASSPTVNTEAFF. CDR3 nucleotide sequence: TGTGCCAGCTCACCGACAGTGAACACTGAAGCTTTCTTT.